The 23 T cell receptor beta chains below were found in one sample sequenced in a study of graft-versus-host responses after intestinal transplantation. Here immunoSEQ multiplex PCR was the method, and the copy in TCRdb shows in-frame clones only, minus some. Among around 45,000 clones listed, about 95% were seen once. Material: PBMCs, obtained about 11 months after intestinal transplant. The receptors were sampled from a human patient who received an intestinal transplant, so some T cells may come from the graft donor.

The V gene is TRBV4-1, the J gene TRBJ1-1; a weak D match, TRBD1 (6 bases). From germline, CDR1 is MGHRA and CDR2 YSYEKL. This CDR3 is 13 amino acids long. The V end lost 6 bases, the J end lost 3 bases, and 11 bases lay between the germline ends. The CDR3 protein is CASSRQDDTEAFF. CDR3 DNA: TGCGCCAGCAGTAGACAGGACGACACTGAAGCTTTCTTT.

V gene TRBV9 combines with J gene TRBJ1-2; D remains unclear. V lost 3 bases, J lost 3 bases, and 15 bases lay in between. CDR3 length: 15 residues. Germline lookup yields CDR1 SGDLS and CDR2 YYNGEE. The CDR3 loop reads CASSAYGREHYGYTF. The DNA for the CDR3 is TGTGCCAGCAGCGCCTACGGACGGGAACACTATGGCTACACCTTC.

The chain employs TRBV6-1 and TRBJ2-3, with D perhaps TRBD1 or TRBD2 (5 bases each). The CDR3 sequence is 14 residues long. The germline V gene encodes CDR1 MNHNS and CDR2 SASEGT. Trimming shortened V by 4 bases and J by 6 bases, and 14 bases separated the two germline ends. CDR3 DNA: TGTGCCAGCAGTGGGTTGGGGCCGGGGGATACGCAGTATTTT. Translating gives CASSGLGPGDTQYF.

The chain couples TRBV7-9 to TRBJ2-7; D remains ambiguous. This CDR3 has 13 residues. The V gene's germline CDR1 is SEHNR and CDR2 FQNEAQ (reference sequence). Trimming left V 5 bases short and J 5 bases short, with 13 bases between. CDR3 coding DNA: TGTGCCAGCAGCAGGACCTTGGAAGACGAGCAGTACTTC. This translates into CASSRTLEDEQYF.

J is TRBJ1-6 and V is TRBV27; D may be TRBD1 (5 bases). V shed 0 bases and J shed 10 bases, with 16 bases lying between them. Germline V gives CDR1 MNHEY, CDR2 SMNVEV (reference sequence). The CDR3 has 16 residues. The chain's CDR3 is CASSLSKQNRLSPLHF. Written as DNA, the CDR3 is TGTGCCAGCAGTTTATCGAAACAGAACAGGCTCTCACCCCTCCACTTT.

The chain combines TRBV11-2 with TRBJ2-7; no definite D call. The CDR3 has 11 residues. Germline CDR1 and CDR2: SGHAT and FQNNGV. The V end was cut by 0 bases, the J end by 6 bases, with 3 bases between. The CDR3 loop is CASSLEGEQYF. The DNA for the CDR3 is TGTGCCAGCAGCTTAGAGGGCGAGCAGTACTTC. Variable domain in full (rest from reference TRBV11-2 and TRBJ2-7): EAGVAQSPRYKIIEKRQSVAFWCNPISGHATLYWYQQILGQGPKLLIQFQNNGVVDDSQLPKDRFSAERLKGVDSTLKIQPAKLEDSAVYLCASSLEGEQYFGPGTRLTVT.

The chain joins TRBV27 to TRBJ1-1; 7 bases align to TRBD1. The CDR3 extends over 13 amino acids. Per the germline V gene, CDR1 is MNHEY and CDR2 is SMNVEV (reference sequence). J was trimmed by 6 bases and V by 8 bases; bases with no gene match: 9. CDR3 nucleotide sequence: TGTGCCAGCTCTAGACAGGGTATCGCTGAAGCTTTCTTT. Protein: CASSRQGIAEAFF.

CDR3 sequence (DNA): TGTGCCAGCAGCCCGACAGGAAGCCCTCATAGGGGCTACACCTTC. Residues: CASSPTGSPHRGYTF. The rearrangement links TRBV4-2 to TRBJ1-2; TRBD1 might be the D (6 bases). Germline V gene data show CDR1 as LGHNA and CDR2 as YNFKEQ. The CDR3 length is 15 residues. Trimming removed 4 bases at V and 8 bases at J, with 20 bases between.

The chain joins TRBV5-1 to TRBJ1-3; no clear D gene. Germline V gives CDR1 SGHRS, CDR2 YFSETQ. The CDR3 has 13 residues. The V gene lost 4 bases and the J gene lost 4 bases, with 9 bases spanning the gap. The CDR3 coding sequence is TGCGCCAGCAGCCTCAGGCGGGGAAACACCATATATTTT. Translating gives CASSLRRGNTIYF.

The chain is built from TRBV7-3 and TRBJ2-1; 7 bases are shared with TRBD1. Per germline, CDR1 SGHTA and CDR2 FQGTGA. CDR3 length equals 15 residues. V lost 4 bases to trimming and J lost 3 bases; unmatched junction nucleotides: 6. Written as DNA, the CDR3 is TGTGCCAGCAGCTCAAGCCGGGACAGCTACAATGAGCAGTTCTTC. Translation gives CASSSSRDSYNEQFF. The whole variable domain, filled in from reference TRBV7-3 and TRBJ2-1, reads GAGVSQTPSNKVTEKGKYVELRCDPISGHTALYWYRQSLGQGPEFLIYFQGTGAADDSGLPNDRFFAVRPEGSVSTLKIQRTERGDSAVYLCASSSSRDSYNEQFFGPGTRLTVL.

The CDR3 DNA reads TGTGCCACCGCTGGACAGGGATTCTATGGCTACACCTTC. Its protein is CATAGQGFYGYTF. The chain joins TRBV6-5 to TRBJ1-2; 8 bases fit TRBD1. Germline-derived CDR1 and CDR2 are MNHEY and SVGAGI. V lost 10 bases, J lost 4 bases, and 8 bases stayed unmatched. This CDR3 is built from 13 residues.

The chain uses TRBV5-1 and TRBJ1-1; D is unclear. V gave up 6 bases and J gave up 1 base, with 16 bases separating them. CDR3 length equals 15 residues. The V gene's germline CDR1 is SGHRS and CDR2 YFSETQ. CDR3 sequence reads: CASTSFTFPNTEAFF. DNA for the CDR3: TGCGCCAGCACCTCGTTTACCTTCCCGAACACTGAAGCTTTCTTT.

The V call is TRBV13, the J call TRBJ2-3, with 13 bases aligning to TRBD2. V lost 6 bases, J lost 5 bases, and 14 bases stayed unmatched. Germline values: CDR1 PRHDT, CDR2 FYEKMQ (reference sequence). CDR3 length equals 18 residues. The CDR3 sequence is CASSSGGKGLAGRDTQYF. The CDR3 DNA is TGTGCCAGCAGTTCTGGGGGAAAGGGACTAGCGGGAAGAGATACGCAGTATTTT.

This clone was found once. The genes are TRBV10-1 and TRBJ1-5, with D unresolved. CDR3 length: 13 amino acids. CDR1 WNHNN and CDR2 SYGVQD come from the germline V gene (reference sequence). Trimming pared 3 bases from V and 4 bases from J, leaving 7 bases between. As DNA, the CDR3 is TGCGCCAGCAGTGAAGCCCGGAATCAGCCCCAGCATTTT. This sequence encodes CASSEARNQPQHF.

This chain links TRBV11-2 with TRBJ2-3, with TRBD2 identical over 9 bases. Trimming took 3 bases from V and 2 from J; bases not matched to a gene: 9. CDR1 and CDR2 from the germline V gene are SGHAT and FQNNGV. The length of the CDR3 is 17 residues. The CDR3 spells CASSFPTAGGNTDTQYF. CDR3 in DNA: TGTGCCAGCAGCTTCCCGACGGCGGGGGGGAACACAGATACGCAGTATTTT.

The chain is built from TRBV28 and TRBJ2-5; 9 bases are a match to TRBD2. V dropped 3 bases and J dropped 7; count of bases not matched to a gene: 6. The germline gives CDR1 MDHEN, CDR2 SYDVKM. The CDR3 length is 14 residues. CDR3: CASSFRGREGTQYF. The CDR3 nucleotides read TGTGCCAGCAGTTTCCGCGGGAGGGAAGGGACCCAGTACTTC.

The chain links TRBV6-6 to TRBJ1-2; D perhaps matches TRBD1 (5 bases). The CDR3 totals 15 residues. The V gene's germline CDR1 is MNHNY and CDR2 SVGAGI (reference sequence). Trimming left V 0 bases short and J 5 bases short, with 13 bases between. CDR3 nucleotides: TGTGCCAGCAGTTACTCTGAAAGGGGAATATATGGCTACACCTTC. Its protein product is CASSYSERGIYGYTF.

The chain employs TRBV6-5 and TRBJ1-5; weak D call: TRBD1 (5 bases). The CDR3 spans 15 residues. Trimming stripped 3 bases from V and 3 bases from J, with 12 bases between. Germline assignment: CDR1 MNHEY and CDR2 SVGAGI. The chain's CDR3 is CASSYTQGANQPQHF. CDR3 sequence (DNA): TGTGCCAGCAGTTATACCCAGGGCGCCAATCAGCCCCAGCATTTT.

The chain combines TRBV9 with TRBJ1-2; possibly TRBD1 for D (6 bases). V was pared by 0 bases and J by 3 bases, with 12 bases between. Germline values: CDR1 SGDLS, CDR2 YYNGEE. The CDR3 extends over 15 amino acids. CDR3 coding DNA: TGTGCCAGCAGCGTAGAACTGGGGGCCGACTATGGCTACACCTTC. Translation: CASSVELGADYGYTF.

The chain combines TRBV5-4 with TRBJ2-7; D is tentatively TRBD1 or TRBD2 (5 bases each). V was clipped by 4 bases and J by 0 bases, with 11 bases between them. The CDR3 consists of 14 residues. Germline loops: CDR1 SGHNT, CDR2 YYREEE (reference sequence). Here the CDR3 reads CASSNRGYSYEQYF. The CDR3 DNA follows: TGTGCCAGCAGCAATCGGGGCTACTCCTACGAGCAGTACTTC.

This chain connects TRBV2 to TRBJ2-7; D may be TRBD2 (7 bases). Germline V gives CDR1 SNHLY, CDR2 FYNNEI. The CDR3 covers 14 residues. V dropped 3 bases and J dropped 0 bases, with 9 bases sitting between them. The CDR3 is CASSDGGLSYEQYF. The CDR3 region has the DNA TGTGCCAGCAGTGACGGGGGGCTCTCCTACGAGCAGTACTTC.

The J gene is TRBJ2-7, the V gene TRBV28, with TRBD2 matching over 9 bases. CDR3 length: 18 amino acids. CDR1 is MDHEN and CDR2 is SYDVKM in the germline V gene. Unmatched junction bases numbered 23, after V lost 7 bases and J lost 7 bases. Here the CDR3 reads CASTLRGSGSPRPGEQYF. CDR3 nucleotides: TGTGCCAGCACCCTCCGGGGTAGCGGGAGCCCGCGGCCTGGGGAGCAGTACTTC.

The V gene is TRBV6-5, the J gene TRBJ2-1, with D perhaps matching TRBD2 (5 bases). V lost 5 bases to trimming and J lost 10 bases, with 12 bases between them. Germline CDR1 is MNHEY and CDR2 is SVGAGI. The CDR3 covers 12 residues. The CDR3 nucleotides are TGTGCCAGCAGTCCTTACGGAGGAGAGCAGTTCTTC. As protein: CASSPYGGEQFF.